These T cell receptor beta chains were read from a single sample in a study of blood T cell repertoires in COVID-19. Clones were sequenced by immunoSEQ multiplex PCR, and TCRdb holds only the in-frame ones, with some missing. The sample includes about 160,000 clones, more than 75% of them seen just once. The sample consisted of peripheral blood. Receptors were obtained from a man between 60 and 75 years old with active or convalescent COVID-19. The CDR3 runs from the conserved cysteine through the conserved F or W. A D gene is named only where the DNA matches it firmly. Part of the rows lack a size; the others show once, few, many or a class for expanded clones.

clone size	V gene	J gene	D gene	CDR3 length	CDR3 DNA	CDR3 protein
.	TRBV3-1/TRBV3-2	TRBJ1-2	TRBD1	15	TGTGCCAGCAGCCAAGGACAGGGAAATGCCTATGGCTACACCTTC	CASSQGQGNAYGYTF
.	TRBV12-5	TRBJ2-2	TRBD1	14	TGTGCTAGTGGTAGACAGGGGGCCACCGGGGAGCTGTTTTTT	CASGRQGATGELFF
.	TRBV27	TRBJ1-6	.	15	TGTGCCAGCAGTTTGGAGAGGGTCTCTAGTTCACCCCTCCACTTT	CASSLERVSSSPLHF
.	TRBV5-1	TRBJ1-2	.	14	TGCGCCAGCAGCTTGGGAGTTCTGAACTATGGCTACACCTTC	CASSLGVLNYGYTF
.	TRBV7-9	TRBJ1-2	.	13	TGTGCCAGCAGCTTACCCGGGAACTATGGCTACACCTTC	CASSLPGNYGYTF
few	TRBV5-1	TRBJ1-2	.	13	TGCGCCAGCAGCTTTGGGGGCGCCTCTGGCTACACCTTC	CASSFGGASGYTF
.	TRBV5-1	TRBJ2-7	.	14	TGCGCCAGCAGTTTAGGGGGACGGATCTACGAGCAGTACTTC	CASSLGGRIYEQYF
.	TRBV7-2	TRBJ1-1	.	13	TGTGCCAGCAGCTTCTCTTCGACTACTGAAGCTTTCTTT	CASSFSSTTEAFF
.	TRBV4-1	TRBJ2-7	.	17	TGCGCCAGCAGCCAGGGAAGTGTTGCTAGCCGGCCCTACGAGCAGTACTTC	CASSQGSVASRPYEQYF
.	TRBV6-1	TRBJ1-2	.	15	TGTGCCAGCAGTGAATCTGGGAGGGAGGGCTATGGCTACACCTTC	CASSESGREGYGYTF
.	TRBV27	TRBJ1-6	.	15	TGTGCCAGCAGTTTAGAGACAGGCCAAAATTCACCCCTCCACTTT	CASSLETGQNSPLHF
.	TRBV5-1	TRBJ2-2	.	14	TGCGCCAGCAGCTTACAGGGTTCGACCGGGGAGCTGTTTTTT	CASSLQGSTGELFF
once	TRBV11-1	TRBJ2-2	.	12	TGTGCCGATCACTCGAACACCGGGGAGCTGTTTTTT	CADHSNTGELFF
.	TRBV2	TRBJ1-1	.	13	TGTGCCGCTGGAGGGCCGTCCACCACTGAAGCTTTCTTT	CAAGGPSTTEAFF
.	TRBV7-9	TRBJ2-1	.	17	TGTGCCAGCAGCTTCCCTCAACAGGCCCCCCGGTACAATGAGCAGTTCTTC	CASSFPQQAPRYNEQFF
.	TRBV5-4	TRBJ2-7	.	14	TGTGCCAGCAGCCCCTCACAGGGCACCTACGAGCAGTACTTC	CASSPSQGTYEQYF
.	TRBV18	TRBJ2-6	TRBD1	16	TGTGCCAGCTCAACGCGGACAGGCTCTGGGGCCAACGTCCTGACTTTC	CASSTRTGSGANVLTF
few	TRBV7-6	TRBJ1-4	TRBD1	15	TGTGCCAGCAGCTTAGAAGGGACAGGGGGCGAAAAACTGTTTTTT	CASSLEGTGGEKLFF
once	TRBV10-3	TRBJ2-3	TRBD2	15	TGTGCCATCAGCACCCTAGCGGGCAGCACAGATACGCAGTATTTT	CAISTLAGSTDTQYF
.	TRBV11-2	TRBJ2-7	.	13	TGTGCCAGCAGCCCCGGACAGATTTACGAGCAGTACTTC	CASSPGQIYEQYF
.	TRBV5-1	TRBJ2-1	.	14	TGCGCCAGCAGCACCACCGTCCGGACTCCATCGCAGTTCTTC	CASSTTVRTPSQFF
.	TRBV10-2	TRBJ2-1	.	17	TGCGCCAGCCGGCAGGGGACCGGGGTACAGGGTAAAAATGAGCAGTTCTTC	CASRQGTGVQGKNEQFF
.	TRBV5-1	TRBJ2-7	TRBD2	15	TGCGCCAGCAAAGAGATGGCTAGCGGGAGCTACGAGCAGTACTTC	CASKEMASGSYEQYF
.	TRBV5-5	TRBJ1-5	.	16	TGTGCCAGCAGCGAACAGAGGGCGGTAGGAAATCAGCCCCAGCATTTT	CASSEQRAVGNQPQHF
.	TRBV6-5	TRBJ2-5	.	13	TGTGCCAGCAGTTACTACGAGCAAGAGACCCAGTACTTC	CASSYYEQETQYF
.	TRBV3-1/TRBV3-2	TRBJ1-2	TRBD1	13	TGTGCCAGCAGCCAGGACAGGGACTATGGCTACACCTTC	CASSQDRDYGYTF